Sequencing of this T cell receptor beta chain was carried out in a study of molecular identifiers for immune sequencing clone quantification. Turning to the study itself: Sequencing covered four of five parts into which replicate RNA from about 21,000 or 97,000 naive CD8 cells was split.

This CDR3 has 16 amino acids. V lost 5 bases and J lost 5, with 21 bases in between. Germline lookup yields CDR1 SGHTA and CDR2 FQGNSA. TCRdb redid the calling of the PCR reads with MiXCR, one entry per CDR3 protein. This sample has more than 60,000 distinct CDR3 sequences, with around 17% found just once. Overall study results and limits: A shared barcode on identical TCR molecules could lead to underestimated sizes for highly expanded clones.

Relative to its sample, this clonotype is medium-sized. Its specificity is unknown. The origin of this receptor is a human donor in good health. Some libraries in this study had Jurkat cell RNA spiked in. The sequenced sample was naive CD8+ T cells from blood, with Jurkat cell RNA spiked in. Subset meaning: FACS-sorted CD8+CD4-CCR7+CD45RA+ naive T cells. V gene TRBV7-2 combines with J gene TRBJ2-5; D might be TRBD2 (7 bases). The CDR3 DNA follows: TGTGCCAGCAGCCCGAATAGCGGAAGGGGGGGCGAGACCCAGTACTTC. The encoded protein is CASSPNSGRGGETQYF.